This T cell receptor (beta chain) was captured in a study of response to subunit inactivated influenza vaccine. Study-wide results and caveats: Each seasonal influenza vaccination, the authors suggested, recruits few new T cells.

TCRdb re-called the RT-PCR reads through MiXCR, storing one row per CDR3 protein. Of approximately 310,000 distinct CDR3 sequences listed, just over 20% are singletons. The CDR3 has 15 residues. The germline gives CDR1 SGHRS, CDR2 YFSETQ. V was pared by 4 bases and J by 0 bases, with 1 base of the junction left unmatched. Note on this clonotype: What it binds is not known.

This clonotype originated in a man aged 50 to 75 who received an inactivated influenza vaccine. This specimen was PBMCs from blood, taken less than 22 months after vaccination. The chain carries TRBV5-1 and TRBJ2-6; TRBD2 aligns across 7 bases. The CDR3 reads CASSRDYSGANVLTF. CDR3 bases: TGCGCCAGCAGCCGGGACTACTCTGGGGCCAACGTCCTGACTTTC.